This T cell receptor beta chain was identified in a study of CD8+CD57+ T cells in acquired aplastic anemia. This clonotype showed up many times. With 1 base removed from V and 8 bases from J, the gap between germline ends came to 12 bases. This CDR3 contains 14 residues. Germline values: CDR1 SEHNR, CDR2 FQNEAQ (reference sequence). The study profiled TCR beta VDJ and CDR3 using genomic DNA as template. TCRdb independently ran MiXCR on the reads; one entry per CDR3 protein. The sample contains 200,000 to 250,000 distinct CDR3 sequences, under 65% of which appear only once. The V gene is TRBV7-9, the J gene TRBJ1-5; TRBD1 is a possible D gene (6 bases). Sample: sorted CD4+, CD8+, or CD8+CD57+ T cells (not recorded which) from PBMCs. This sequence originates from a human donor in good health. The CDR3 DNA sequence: TGTGCCAGCAGCTTAGAGGGACATCTGGAGCCCCAGCATTTT. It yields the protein CASSLEGHLEPQHF.